The 19 T cell receptor beta chains presented below share a single source sample, sequenced in a study. TCRdb recomputed calls from the 5' RACE reads with MiXCR, one row per CDR3 protein. This sample has more than 40,000 distinct CDR3 sequences; roughly 27% occur once, and the top ten carry roughly 4%. The sequencing input was memory CD4+ T cells sorted from a lymph node. Noted subset: memory CD4+ T cells, CD4+CD45RO+CD25-. The receptors derive from a female donor with breast cancer.

This clonotype turned up a few times. The chain joins TRBV4-3 to TRBJ2-3; 13 positions match TRBD2. V shed 3 bases, J shed 0 bases, and the junction held 3 bases outside the gene matches. In germline, CDR1 is LGHNA, CDR2 YSLEER. The CDR3 sequence is 17 residues long. CDR3 in amino acids: CASSQGTSGTSTDTQYF. The CDR3 bases are TGCGCCAGCAGCCAGGGGACTAGCGGGACTAGCACAGATACGCAGTATTTT.

This sequence joins TRBV6-1 and TRBJ1-2; 7 bases are a match to TRBD1. The CDR3 has 13 amino acids. Germline V CDR1 and CDR2: MNHNS, SASEGT. V was clipped by 10 bases and J by 8 bases; unmatched bases: 13. The CDR3 bases are TGTGCCACCACCATCGGGACAGCGGGGGGCTACACCTTC. The encoded protein is CATTIGTAGGYTF.

This clonotype was picked up a small number of times. This chain connects TRBV4-1 to TRBJ2-7; D perhaps matches TRBD1 (5 bases). CDR1 is MGHRA, CDR2 YSYEKL, per germline. The CDR3 loop spans 16 amino acids. V lost 1 base and J 5 bases, leaving 18 bases between the germline ends. CDR3 region: CASSQVSQGLGHEQYF. DNA of the CDR3: TGCGCCAGCAGCCAAGTTTCTCAGGGCTTAGGACACGAGCAGTACTTC.

This clonotype was detected many times. The chain combines TRBV4-1 with TRBJ2-1; D unclear. Trimming stripped 0 bases from V and 5 bases from J, with 11 bases between. There are 15 residues in the CDR3. Germline assignment: CDR1 MGHRA and CDR2 YSYEKL. The chain's CDR3 is CASSQEFTRNNEQFF. The CDR3 DNA follows: TGCGCCAGCAGCCAAGAGTTTACCCGGAACAATGAGCAGTTCTTC.

This clonotype has only a few counts. The rearrangement joins TRBV29-1 to TRBJ1-3; D is uncertain. The ends were cut back, 4 bases at V and 2 bases at J, with 12 bases in the middle. Germline CDR1 is SQVTM and CDR2 is ANQGSEA. The CDR3 consists of 14 residues. The CDR3 sequence: CSVGTRETGNTIYF. The CDR3, as DNA: TGCAGCGTTGGTACAAGGGAAACTGGAAACACCATATATTTT. Based on the CDR3 plus reference TRBV29-1 and TRBJ1-3, the full variable domain is SAVISQKPSRDICQRGTSLTIQCQVDSQVTMMFWYRQQPGQSLTLIATANQGSEATYESGFVIDKFPISRPNLTFSTLTVSNMSPEDSSIYLCSVGTRETGNTIYFGEGSWLTVV.

The chain couples TRBV9 to TRBJ2-2, with D uncertain. The CDR3 loop spans 13 amino acids. Per the germline V gene, CDR1 is SGDLS and CDR2 is YYNGEE. The V end lost 4 bases, the J end lost 7 bases, and 11 bases lay between the germline ends. CDR3 DNA: TGTGCCAGCAGCCTTCTGTTCCACGGGGAGCTGTTTTTT. Translated, it gives CASSLLFHGELFF.

This clonotype was recorded a few times. V and J are TRBV2 and TRBJ2-3; D uncertain. Trimming cost V 4 bases and J 10 bases, with 15 bases left between them. Germline V lookup: CDR1 SNHLY, CDR2 FYNNEI. The CDR3 sequence is 13 residues long. DNA of the CDR3: TGTGCCAGCAGTGCAGCCAGCAGATTTGCGCAGTATTTT. Translation gives CASSAASRFAQYF.

This chain joins TRBV27 and TRBJ2-5; perhaps TRBD2 as D (5 bases). Trimming took off 7 bases at V and 2 bases at J, with 11 bases between the two ends. This CDR3 has 13 amino acids. In germline, CDR1 is MNHEY, CDR2 SMNVEV (reference sequence). This CDR3 reads CASIRGVQETQYF. The CDR3 region has the DNA TGTGCCAGCATCCGGGGAGTTCAAGAGACCCAGTACTTC.

V gene TRBV6-6 combines with J gene TRBJ2-7; tentative D call: TRBD2 (7 bases). Trimming took off 2 bases at V and 3 bases at J, with 14 bases between the two ends. The germline V gene encodes CDR1 MNHNY and CDR2 SVGAGI (reference sequence). The CDR3 has 15 residues. CDR3 DNA sequence: TGTGCCAGCAGTTACCCGGGGGCGGGGGTCTACGAGCAGTACTTC. Translated: CASSYPGAGVYEQYF.

This clonotype has a single count. V is TRBV7-8 and J is TRBJ2-7; 9 positions agree with TRBD1. The CDR3 is 14 residues long. CDR1 is SGHVS and CDR2 is FQNEAQ in the germline V gene. V was clipped by 1 base and J by 5 bases; unmatched bases: 3. CDR3 amino acids: CASSLGDRVDEQYV. The CDR3, as DNA: TGTGCCAGCAGCTTAGGGGACAGGGTGGACGAGCAGTACGTC.

The chain uses TRBV27 and TRBJ1-5; D possibly corresponds to TRBD1 (6 bases). V lost 4 bases and J 5 bases, leaving 15 bases between the germline ends. This CDR3 is 15 amino acids long. Germline V gene data show CDR1 as MNHEY and CDR2 as SMNVEV (reference sequence). The CDR3 here is CASSSGGLKDQPQHF. DNA of the CDR3: TGTGCCAGCAGTTCGGGGGGGCTAAAAGATCAGCCCCAGCATTTT.

This clonotype has a handful of counts. The chain employs TRBV12-3 or TRBV12-4 and TRBJ1-5; D not certain. This CDR3 region has 15 residues. V shed 0 bases and J shed 2 bases, with 8 bases lying between them. CDR3 protein: CASSLAFGGNQPQHF. The CDR3 bases are TGTGCCAGCAGTTTAGCGTTCGGGGGCAATCAGCCCCAGCATTTT.

The chain uses TRBV30 and TRBJ1-5; unclear D gene. V was trimmed by 1 base and J by 5 bases, leaving 6 bases between them. The CDR3 consists of 12 residues. Germline V gives CDR1 GTSNPN, CDR2 SVGIG (reference sequence). This chain's CDR3 is CAWSAGYQPQHF. CDR3 in DNA: TGTGCCTGGAGTGCGGGCTATCAGCCCCAGCATTTT.

Of note for this clonotype: The junction does not match germline at one end; this may be a read error. This chain joins TRBV4-1 and TRBJ2-7; D gene ambiguous. The germline CDR1 and CDR2 sequences are MGHRA and YSYEKL. CDR3 length: 14 amino acids. CDR3 bases: TGCACCAGCAGCCACCGCAGTCCCTCCTACGAGCTGTACTTC. Its translation: CTSSHRSPSYELYF.

The table lists this clonotype with a few counts. Here the CDR3 DNA reads TGTGCCAGCAGTCCAGTGGGGTACAATCGGGACGAGCAGTACTTC. Its protein product is CASSPVGYNRDEQYF. This chain uses TRBV6-5 with TRBJ2-7; D not certain. The germline V and J ends were trimmed by 5 bases and 5 bases, with 19 bases remaining between them. The germline V gene encodes CDR1 MNHEY and CDR2 SVGAGI. This CDR3 region has 15 residues.

This clonotype was observed at least ten times. The genes are TRBV4-3 and TRBJ2-7, with D tentatively TRBD1 (6 bases). V was cut by 3 bases and J by 3 bases, with 12 bases left in between. Germline CDR1 is LGHNA and CDR2 is YSLEER. This CDR3 has 14 residues. CDR3 bases: TGCGCCAGCAGCCAGTCACAGGGCCGCTACGAGCAGTACTTC. Protein product: CASSQSQGRYEQYF.

The V gene is TRBV29-1, the J gene TRBJ2-7, with D perhaps TRBD2 (7 bases). The germline V gene has CDR1 SQVTM and CDR2 ANQGSEA. This CDR3 has 11 amino acids. V lost 5 bases and J 11 bases, leaving 16 bases between the germline ends. The CDR3 DNA is TGCAGCGTTTACAGGGAGGGACGGGAGTACTTC. It encodes CSVYREGREYF.

The chain carries TRBV15 and TRBJ2-7; possible D gene TRBD1, 5 bases. The CDR3 spans 15 residues. The germline V gene has CDR1 LNHNV and CDR2 YYDKDF (reference sequence). V was cut by 1 base and J by 2 bases, with 12 bases left in between. CDR3 in amino acids: CATSRGQKPAYEQYF. The CDR3 nucleotides are TGTGCCACCAGCAGAGGACAGAAACCAGCCTACGAGCAGTACTTC.

A few counts support this clonotype. The chain is built from TRBV13 and TRBJ2-5, with D unclear. Germline V gene sequence: CDR1 PRHDT, CDR2 FYEKMQ (reference sequence). There are 14 residues in the CDR3. The ends were cut back, 2 bases at V and 0 bases at J, with 7 bases in the middle. CDR3 sequence: CASSLREYQETQYF. The CDR3, as DNA: TGTGCCAGCAGCTTACGCGAGTACCAAGAGACCCAGTACTTC. The full variable domain, its missing parts supplied by reference TRBV13 and TRBJ2-5, is AAGVIQSPRHLIKEKRETATLKCYPIPRHDTVYWYQQGPGQDPQFLISFYEKMQSDKGSIPDRFSAQQFSDYHSELNMSSLELGDSALYFCASSLREYQETQYFGPGTRLLVL.